What follows is one T cell receptor beta chain and its context. The target antigen is unknown. Measured with immunoSEQ multiplex PCR; TCRdb has only the in-frame clones, and not every one. The data contain approximately 60,000 clones, 80% to 85% of them singletons. The data are from a study of OX40 agonist ivuxolimab in advanced cancers. Background on the study: Across the patients, intravenous ivuxolimab was delivered every 2 weeks at 0.01 to 10 mg/kg. With a range of roughly 23 to 79, age averaged roughly 61 years, and nearly 85% were male. Whole-study findings and limits: Clonal expansion among partial responders at 0.1-3.0 mg/kg ranked near the lowest.

The CDR3 extends over 14 amino acids. CDR1 is SNHLY and CDR2 is FYNNEI in the germline V gene. Trimming removed 7 bases at V and 3 bases at J, with 12 bases between. The V call is TRBV2, the J call TRBJ2-2; D may be TRBD1 (5 bases). The sample here was CD4+ or CD8+ T cells sorted from blood, taken in a trial of the OX40 agonist ivuxolimab. The TCR was taken from an adult with an advanced solid tumor such as melanoma, head and neck, liver or kidney cancer. The CDR3 DNA reads as TGTGCCAGCACCCGCAGGGCCTACACCGGGGAGCTGTTTTTT. Its translation is CASTRRAYTGELFF.